Following are 18 T cell receptor beta chains from one sample sequenced in a study of blood T cell repertoires in COVID-19. The data were produced by immunoSEQ multiplex PCR, yet TCRdb's version contains in-frame clones alone and is incomplete. The table shows approximately 64,000 clones, with about 90% occurring only once. Sequencing was carried out using peripheral blood. These TCRs come from a woman in her fifties or sixties with COVID-19, enrolled during active disease.

This chain joins TRBV29-1 and TRBJ2-1, with 10 bases lining up with TRBD2. CDR1 and CDR2 (germline): SQVTM, ANQGSEA. The CDR3 totals 19 residues. V shed 1 base, J shed 1 base, and the junction held 13 bases outside the gene matches. CDR3 region: CSVEGVASGRRASYNEQFF. The CDR3 DNA is TGCAGCGTTGAAGGCGTGGCTAGCGGGAGAAGAGCGTCCTACAATGAGCAGTTCTTC.

This clone was seen a single time. The CDR3 here is CASSIGPGSETQYF. The CDR3 region has the DNA TGTGCCAGCTCTATCGGCCCGGGTTCGGAGACCCAGTACTTC. This chain joins TRBV6-5 and TRBJ2-5; no definite D call. The germline gives CDR1 MNHEY, CDR2 SVGAGI. The CDR3 length is 14 residues. V lost 8 bases, J lost 5 bases, and 18 bases lay in between.

V gene TRBV19 combines with J gene TRBJ2-2, with a possible D match to TRBD2 (5 bases). The CDR3 sequence is 14 residues long. Germline V lookup: CDR1 LNHDA, CDR2 SQIVND (reference sequence). V lost 6 bases, J lost 6 bases, and 14 bases lay in between. CDR3 nucleotides: TGTGCCAGTAGGAATAACCACGGGGCCGGGGAGCTGTTTTTT. Its protein is CASRNNHGAGELFF. The variable domain in full, completed from reference TRBV19 and TRBJ2-2, reads DGGITQSPKYLFRKEGQNVTLSCEQNLNHDAMYWYRQDPGQGLRLIYYSQIVNDFQKGDIAEGYSVSREKKESFPLTVTSAQKNPTAFYLCASRNNHGAGELFFGEGSRLTVL.

The rearrangement uses TRBV10-3 and TRBJ2-1, with 9 bases identical to TRBD1. Germline V gene lookup returns CDR1 ENHRY and CDR2 SYGVKD. The CDR3 is 14 residues long. The V and J ends lost 3 bases and 9 bases, in that order; junction bases with no gene match: 6. The CDR3 DNA follows: TGTGCCATCAGTGATAGTGGACAGGGGACTGAGCAGTTCTTC. This encodes CAISDSGQGTEQFF.

This clone was seen only a few times. CDR3 loop: CASSPGTSYEQYF. CDR3 DNA: TGTGCCAGCAGTCCCGGGACTAGCTACGAGCAGTACTTC. This chain links TRBV28 with TRBJ2-7; TRBD2 matches at 8 bases. Germline loops: CDR1 MDHEN, CDR2 SYDVKM. CDR3 size: 13 residues. V was clipped by 5 bases and J by 3 bases; unmatched bases: 3.

V is TRBV2 and J is TRBJ2-1; 11 nucleotides line up with TRBD2. The CDR3 spans 13 residues. Germline trimming cut 8 bases from V and 9 bases from J; bases unmatched to any gene: 6. Germline CDR1 is SNHLY and CDR2 is FYNNEI. The DNA for the CDR3 is TGTGCCAGCGTAACTAGCGGGAGTATTGAGCAGTTCTTC. Its protein is CASVTSGSIEQFF.

Only one count was recorded for this clone. J is TRBJ2-1 and V is TRBV18; the D is unclear. The length of the CDR3 is 15 residues. Germline assignment: CDR1 KGHSH and CDR2 LQKENI. V was pared by 2 bases and J by 3 bases, with 11 bases between. The CDR3 DNA follows: TGTGCCAGCTCACCAGGTGGCAGATTCTACAATGAGCAGTTCTTC. Its translation: CASSPGGRFYNEQFF.

CDR3 in amino acids: CASSPRGTSRVAETNTGELFF. CDR3 nucleotides: TGTGCCAGCTCACCACGGGGGACCTCGAGGGTAGCGGAGACCAACACCGGGGAGCTGTTTTTT. This chain uses TRBV18 with TRBJ2-2, with D possibly TRBD2 on 6 matching bases. Trimming took 1 base from V and 2 from J, leaving 26 bases between them. From germline, CDR1 is KGHSH and CDR2 LQKENI. This CDR3 is built from 21 residues. The whole variable domain, remainder taken from reference TRBV18 and TRBJ2-2, is NAGVMQNPRHLVRRRGQEARLRCSPMKGHSHVYWYRQLPEEGLKFMVYLQKENIIDESGMPKERFSAEFPKEGPSILRIQQVVRGDSAAYFCASSPRGTSRVAETNTGELFFGEGSRLTVL.

The CDR3 nucleotides are TGTGCCAGTAGTATTCGGGGCAGGGACATCTACTTCTATAATTCACCCCTCCACTTT. Translated, it gives CASSIRGRDIYFYNSPLHF. The chain combines TRBV19 with TRBJ1-6; weak D call: TRBD1 (6 bases). V was trimmed by 3 bases and J by 3 bases, leaving 21 bases between them. Per the germline V gene, CDR1 is LNHDA and CDR2 is SQIVND (reference sequence). The CDR3 extends over 19 amino acids.

The chain combines TRBV5-5 with TRBJ1-3; possibly TRBD1 for D (5 bases). CDR1 and CDR2 from the germline V gene are SGHKS and YYEKEE (reference sequence). V was cut by 0 bases and J by 0 bases, with 13 bases left in between. This CDR3 has 17 residues. The CDR3 loop reads CASSLDALGASGNTIYF. DNA of the CDR3: TGTGCCAGCAGCTTGGATGCCCTAGGGGCCTCTGGAAACACCATATATTTT.

The genes are TRBV7-8 and TRBJ2-5; TRBD2 aligns across 8 bases. This CDR3 region has 17 residues. V trimming: 0 bases; J trimming: 4 bases; junction bases outside the gene matches: 10. CDR1 and CDR2 from the germline V gene are SGHVS and FQNEAQ. The CDR3 region is CASSLAFGGAGRETQYF. In DNA, the CDR3 is TGTGCCAGCAGCTTAGCGTTCGGGGGGGCAGGGCGAGAGACCCAGTACTTC.

J is TRBJ2-3 and V is TRBV5-4, with 9 bases that match TRBD1. V dropped 4 bases and J dropped 0; count of bases not matched to a gene: 3. This CDR3 is 15 amino acids long. Germline V gene lookup returns CDR1 SGHNT and CDR2 YYREEE (reference sequence). The CDR3 reads CASSPGQGSTDTQYF. For the CDR3, the DNA is TGTGCCAGCAGCCCCGGACAGGGGAGCACAGATACGCAGTATTTT. The variable domain in full, completed from reference TRBV5-4 and TRBJ2-3, reads ETGVTQSPTHLIKTRGQQVTLRCSSQSGHNTVSWYQQALGQGPQFIFQYYREEENGRGNFPPRFSGLQFPNYSSELNVNALELDDSALYLCASSPGQGSTDTQYFGPGTRLTVL.

J is TRBJ2-5 and V is TRBV5-1, with D perhaps TRBD1 (7 bases). From germline, CDR1 is SGHRS and CDR2 YFSETQ. V was clipped by 4 bases and J by 4 bases, with 14 bases between them. The CDR3 is made up of 14 amino acids. CDR3 in amino acids: CASSQGGSRETQYF. CDR3 nucleotide sequence: TGCGCCAGCAGCCAGGGGGGCTCAAGAGAGACCCAGTACTTC.

V gene TRBV7-9 combines with J gene TRBJ1-5; tentatively, D is TRBD1 (6 bases). The CDR3 has 16 amino acids. V was cut by 1 base and J by 6 bases, with 16 bases left in between. Looked up from germline, CDR1 is SEHNR and CDR2 is FQNEAQ (reference sequence). The CDR3 sequence is CASSLVGRGIGQPQHF. Written as DNA, the CDR3 is TGTGCCAGCAGCTTAGTTGGGAGGGGGATCGGTCAGCCCCAGCATTTT.

The rearrangement links TRBV27 to TRBJ2-7, with TRBD1 as a possible D gene (5 bases). Per germline, CDR1 MNHEY and CDR2 SMNVEV (reference sequence). The V gene lost 8 bases and the J gene lost 0 bases, with 20 bases spanning the gap. The CDR3 spans 16 residues. The CDR3 protein is CASQRIRQGDSYEQYF. Written as DNA, the CDR3 is TGTGCCAGCCAAAGAATCCGGCAGGGCGACTCCTACGAGCAGTACTTC.

This clone was picked up a small number of times. The chain links TRBV19 to TRBJ1-1; 10 bases agree with TRBD1. CDR1 LNHDA and CDR2 SQIVND come from the germline V gene (reference sequence). The ends lost 5 bases at V and 12 bases at J; junction bases unmatched: 6. The CDR3 consists of 12 residues. CDR3 loop: CASSQGQGLTFF. CDR3 in DNA: TGTGCCAGTAGTCAGGGACAGGGGTTGACTTTCTTT.

The J gene is TRBJ2-3, the V gene TRBV19; 7 bases match TRBD2. This CDR3 region has 14 residues. Germline assignment: CDR1 LNHDA and CDR2 SQIVND (reference sequence). The V and J ends lost 4 bases and 0 bases, in that order; junction bases with no gene match: 1. The CDR3 bases are TGTGCCAGTAGTAGTAGCGGGAGCACAGATACGCAGTATTTT. The encoded protein is CASSSSGSTDTQYF.

The chain combines TRBV7-9 with TRBJ1-1; D gene unclear. CDR3 size: 12 residues. Germline V lookup: CDR1 SEHNR, CDR2 FQNEAQ (reference sequence). Trimming took 4 bases from V and 5 from J, leaving 8 bases between them. DNA of the CDR3: TGTGCCAGCAGCTCCCTCGTAACTGAAGCTTTCTTT. It specifies CASSSLVTEAFF.